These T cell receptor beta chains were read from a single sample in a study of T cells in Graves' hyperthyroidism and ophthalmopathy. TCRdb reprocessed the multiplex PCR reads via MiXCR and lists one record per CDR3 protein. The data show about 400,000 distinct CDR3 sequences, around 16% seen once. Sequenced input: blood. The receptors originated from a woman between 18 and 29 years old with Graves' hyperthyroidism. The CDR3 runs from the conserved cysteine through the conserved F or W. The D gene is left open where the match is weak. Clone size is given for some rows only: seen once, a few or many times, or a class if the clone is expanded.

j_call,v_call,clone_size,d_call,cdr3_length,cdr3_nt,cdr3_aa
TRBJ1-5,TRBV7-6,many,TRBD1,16,TGTGCCAGCAGCTTAACTTCGGGACAGCTTAATCAGCCCCAGCATTTT,CASSLTSGQLNQPQHF
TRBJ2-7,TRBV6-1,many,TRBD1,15,TGTGCCAGCAGAGAGATGACAGGGGCCACCTACGAGCAGTACTTC,CASREMTGATYEQYF
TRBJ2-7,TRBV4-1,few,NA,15,TGCGCCAGCAGCCAAGCGGCAGGGGCTCCCTACGAGCAGTACTTC,CASSQAAGAPYEQYF
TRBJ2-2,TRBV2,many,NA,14,TGTGCCAGCGAGGGAAGGTCAAACACCGGGGAGCTGTTTTTT,CASEGRSNTGELFF
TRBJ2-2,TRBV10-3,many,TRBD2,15,TGTGCCATCAGTATCGGGACTACGAACACCGGGGAGCTGTTTTTT,CAISIGTTNTGELFF
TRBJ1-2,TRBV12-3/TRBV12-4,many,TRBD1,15,TGTGCCAGCAGCCAAGGACAGGGGGCGGGCTATGGCTACACCTTC,CASSQGQGAGYGYTF
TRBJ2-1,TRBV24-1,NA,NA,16,TGTGCCACCAGTGATTCCGACCCGACCATCTACAATGAGCAGTTCTTC,CATSDSDPTIYNEQFF
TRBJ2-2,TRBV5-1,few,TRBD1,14,TGCGCCAGCCGGGGACAGGCGAACACCGGGGAGCTGTTTTTT,CASRGQANTGELFF
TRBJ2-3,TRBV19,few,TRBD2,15,TGTGCCAGTAGTATCCCCGGGGGGGGCCGGGATACGCAGTATTTT,CASSIPGGGRDTQYF
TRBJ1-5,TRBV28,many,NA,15,TGTGCCAGCAGTTTCGGGGGGTTCAGCAATCAGCCCCAGCATTTT,CASSFGGFSNQPQHF
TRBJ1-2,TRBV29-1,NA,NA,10,TGCAGCGTTGAAAAGGCTGGCTACACCTTC,CSVEKAGYTF
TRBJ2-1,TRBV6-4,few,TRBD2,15,TGTGCCAGCAGTGACCTAGCGGGGGGCAACAATGAGCAGTTCTTC,CASSDLAGGNNEQFF
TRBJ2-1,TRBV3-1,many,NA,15,TGTGCCAGCAGCCAAGTGGTAGCGCGAAAGGCTGAGCAGTTCTTC,CASSQVVARKAEQFF
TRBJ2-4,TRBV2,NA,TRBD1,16,TGTGCCAGCAGTGAACGGGACAGAATAGCCAAAAACATTCAGTACTTC,CASSERDRIAKNIQYF
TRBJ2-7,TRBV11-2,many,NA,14,TGTGCCAGCAGCTTAGGGGACTTCTCCTACGAGCAGTACTTC,CASSLGDFSYEQYF
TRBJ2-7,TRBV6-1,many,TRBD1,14,TGTGCCTCCATGGCAGGGACAGAAGGCCACGAGCAGTACTTC,CASMAGTEGHEQYF
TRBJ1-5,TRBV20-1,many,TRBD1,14,TGCAGTGCTAGAGGCCTAACAGGGGATCAGCCCCAGCATTTT,CSARGLTGDQPQHF
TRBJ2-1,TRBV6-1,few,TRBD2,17,TGTGCCAGCAGTTATTTGGGACTAGCGGGGGTGAACAATGAGCAGTTCTTC,CASSYLGLAGVNNEQFF
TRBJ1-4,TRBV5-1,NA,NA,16,TGCGCCAGCACCCCGGGCTGGGGGCAAGCTAATGAAAAACTGTTTTTT,CASTPGWGQANEKLFF
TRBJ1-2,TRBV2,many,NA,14,TGTGCCAGCTCCCGGGAGATTACTAACTATGGCTACACCTTC,CASSREITNYGYTF
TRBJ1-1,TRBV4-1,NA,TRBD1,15,TGCGCCACGCGACCGGGACAGGGCGGAAACACTGAAGCTTTCTTT,CATRPGQGGNTEAFF
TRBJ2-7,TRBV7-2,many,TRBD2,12,TGTGTAGTGGGACTAGGGACCGGCGAGCAGTACTTC,CVVGLGTGEQYF
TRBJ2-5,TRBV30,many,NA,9,TGTGCCTGGCAAGAGACCCAGTACTTC,CAWQETQYF
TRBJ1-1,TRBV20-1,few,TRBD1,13,TGCAGTGCCCGGGACAGGAGTCGCACTGAAGCTTTCTTT,CSARDRSRTEAFF
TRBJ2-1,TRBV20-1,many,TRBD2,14,TGCAGTGCTACCCTAGCGGGAGGGTACAATGAGCAGTTCTTC,CSATLAGGYNEQFF
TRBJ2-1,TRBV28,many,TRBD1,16,TGTGCCAGCAGTTCACAGGGGATAAGCTCCTACAATGAGCAGTTCTTC,CASSSQGISSYNEQFF
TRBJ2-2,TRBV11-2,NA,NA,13,TGTGCCAGCAGCCAACTGGGGGCCGGGGAGCTGTTTTTT,CASSQLGAGELFF
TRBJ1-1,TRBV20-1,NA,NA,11,TGCAGTGCTAGGCCTCTTTCTGAAGCTTTCTTT,CSARPLSEAFF
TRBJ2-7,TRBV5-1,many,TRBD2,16,TGCGCCAGCAGCCGGACCACTAGCGGGGGGTCCTACGAGCAGTACTTC,CASSRTTSGGSYEQYF
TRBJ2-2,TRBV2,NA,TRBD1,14,TGTGCCAGCGGGGGGACAGGGAACACCGGGGAGCTGTTTTTT,CASGGTGNTGELFF
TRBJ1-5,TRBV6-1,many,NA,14,TGTGCCAGCAGTGAATACAGGGTGGATCAGCCCCAGCATTTT,CASSEYRVDQPQHF
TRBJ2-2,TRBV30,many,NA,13,TGTGCCTGGAATGAAGGGAACACCGGGGAGCTGTTTTTT,CAWNEGNTGELFF
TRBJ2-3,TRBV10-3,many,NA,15,TGTGCCATCAGTGAGTCAACGCCTCTCGCAGATACGCAGTATTTT,CAISESTPLADTQYF
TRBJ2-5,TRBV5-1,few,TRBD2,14,TGCGCCAGCAGCTTGGTTACTAGCGGGGAGACCCAGTACTTC,CASSLVTSGETQYF
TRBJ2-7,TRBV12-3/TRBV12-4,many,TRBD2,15,TGTGCCAGCAGTTTTACTACTAGCGGGGAATACGAGCAGTACTTC,CASSFTTSGEYEQYF
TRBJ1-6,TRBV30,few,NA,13,TGTGCCTGGAGTGTACGGAGGGACTCACCCCTCCACTTT,CAWSVRRDSPLHF
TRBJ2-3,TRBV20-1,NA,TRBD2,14,TGCAGTACCATCCTAGCGGGGGGCACAGATACGCAGTATTTT,CSTILAGGTDTQYF
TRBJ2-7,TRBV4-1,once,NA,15,TGCGCCAGCAGCCAAGGCGGGATCCTTTCCTACGAGCAGTACTTC,CASSQGGILSYEQYF
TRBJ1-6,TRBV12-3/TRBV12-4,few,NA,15,TGTGCCAGCAGTTTAAGCGGGGCTGATAATTCACCCCCCCACTTT,CASSLSGADNSPPHF
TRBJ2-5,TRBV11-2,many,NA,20,TGTGCCAGCAGCTACCTAACCGGGACACCTTTCGGCGCAGGGAGAGAGACCCAGTACTTC,CASSYLTGTPFGAGRETQYF
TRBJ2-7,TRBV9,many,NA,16,TGTGCCAGCAGCGTGGACCTACAAGGATCACCCTACGAGCAGTACTTC,CASSVDLQGSPYEQYF
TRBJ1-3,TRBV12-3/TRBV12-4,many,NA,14,TGTGCCAGCAGTCAGACGGTGTCTGGAAACACCATATATTTT,CASSQTVSGNTIYF
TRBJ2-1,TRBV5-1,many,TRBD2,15,TGCGCCAGCAGCCGACTAGCGGATCAATACAATGAGCAGTTCTTC,CASSRLADQYNEQFF
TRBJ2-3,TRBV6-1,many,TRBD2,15,TGTGCCAGCATCTGGAGCGGGAGGGGGACAGATACGCAGTATTTT,CASIWSGRGTDTQYF
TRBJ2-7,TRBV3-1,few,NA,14,TGTGCCAGCAGCCGGAGGGGCCGGGGCTACGAGCAGTACTTC,CASSRRGRGYEQYF
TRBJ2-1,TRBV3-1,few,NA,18,TGTGCCAGCAGCCAAGATCTCAGGGGGGGCCTCCCCTACAATGAGCAGTTCTTC,CASSQDLRGGLPYNEQFF
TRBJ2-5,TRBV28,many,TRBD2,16,TGTGCCAGCAGTGGGTATAGCGGGTCCCTAGCGGAGACCCAGTACTTC,CASSGYSGSLAETQYF
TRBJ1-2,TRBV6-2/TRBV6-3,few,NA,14,TGTGCCAGCAGACAGACGGCAGGGCCCGGTGGCTACACCTTC,CASRQTAGPGGYTF
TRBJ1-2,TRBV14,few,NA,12,TGTGCCAGCAGCCAAGACACCTATGGCTACACCTTC,CASSQDTYGYTF
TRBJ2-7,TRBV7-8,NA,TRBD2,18,TGTGCCAGCAGCCCTCCGTCTAGCGGGAGCATAAGGTCCCACGAGCAGTACTTC,CASSPPSSGSIRSHEQYF
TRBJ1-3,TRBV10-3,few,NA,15,TGTGCCATCAGTGAAACTATAGGGGTAGGAAACACCATATATTTT,CAISETIGVGNTIYF
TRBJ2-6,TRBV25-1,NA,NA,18,TGTGCCAGCAGTGAAACGGCCAGGGGAGTATCTGGGGCCAACGTCCTGACTTTC,CASSETARGVSGANVLTF
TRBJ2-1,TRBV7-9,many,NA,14,TGTGCCAGCAGCTTGGCCCTCTCCTACAATGAGCAGTTCTTC,CASSLALSYNEQFF
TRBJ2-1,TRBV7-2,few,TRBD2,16,TGTGCCAGCAGCTTACTCCGGGGGGGGGACTACAATGAGCAGTTCTTC,CASSLLRGGDYNEQFF
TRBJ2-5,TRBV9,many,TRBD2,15,TGTGCCAGCAGCGCCGCAGCGGGGTTGTCGGAGACCCAGTACTTC,CASSAAAGLSETQYF
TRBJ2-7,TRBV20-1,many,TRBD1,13,TGCAGTGCTGCCCGGACAGGGGCCTACGAGCAGTACTTC,CSAARTGAYEQYF
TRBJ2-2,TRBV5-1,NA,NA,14,TGCGCCAGCAGCTTGGCTGCCCTTACCGGGGAGCTGTTTTTT,CASSLAALTGELFF
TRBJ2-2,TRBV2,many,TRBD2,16,TGTGCCAGCAGTGCTCAAGGGACTAAAAACACCGGGGAGCTGTTTTTT,CASSAQGTKNTGELFF
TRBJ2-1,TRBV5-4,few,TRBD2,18,TGTGCCAGCAGCTTGGGATTCTCTAGCGGGAGGTGGGTAGGTGAGCAGTTCTTC,CASSLGFSSGRWVGEQFF
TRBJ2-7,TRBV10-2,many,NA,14,TGCGCCAGCAGTGCGGGCCCCGGCTCCTACGAGCAGTACTTC,CASSAGPGSYEQYF